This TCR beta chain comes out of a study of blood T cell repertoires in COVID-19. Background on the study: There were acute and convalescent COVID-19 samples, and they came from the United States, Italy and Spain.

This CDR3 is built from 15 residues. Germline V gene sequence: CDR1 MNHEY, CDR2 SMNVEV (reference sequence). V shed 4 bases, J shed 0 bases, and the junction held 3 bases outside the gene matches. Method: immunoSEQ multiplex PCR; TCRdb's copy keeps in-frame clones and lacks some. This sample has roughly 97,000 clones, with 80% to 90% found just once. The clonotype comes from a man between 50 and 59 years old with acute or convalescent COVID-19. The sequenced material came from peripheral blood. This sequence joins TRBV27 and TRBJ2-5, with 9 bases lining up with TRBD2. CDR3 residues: CASSWAGGYQETQYF. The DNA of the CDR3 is TGTGCCAGCAGTTGGGCGGGAGGGTACCAAGAGACCCAGTACTTC.